This T cell receptor beta chain was recovered during a study of tumor-infiltrating lymphocytes in primary liver carcinoma. A remark on this clonotype: Its specificity is unknown.

A constant-region primer served to make TCR beta cDNA from about 530 ng total RNA. It was through three nested multiplex PCR rounds of slightly modified ARM-PCR that TCR beta libraries arose. A C-beta reverse primer and TRBV1-TRBV30 forward primers served in each of the first two PCR rounds, at ten to eleven cycles apiece. TCRdb used MiXCR to reprocess the multiplex PCR reads, holding one entry per CDR3 protein. The data hold over 250,000 distinct CDR3 sequences, with around three fifths observed a single time. The V end lost 2 bases, the J end lost 1 base, and 9 bases lay between the germline ends. This CDR3 has 16 residues. The germline CDR1 and CDR2 sequences are SEHNR and FQNEAQ (reference sequence). RNA was extracted from whole blood without cell sorting, alongside germline DNA. No treatment had been given to the patients, who were chronically infected with HBV. What was collected before surgery was about 4 milliliters of peripheral blood.

Findings and caveats of the study: Tumor top-250-clone fractions significantly exceeded those of blood (p = 0.039).

The receptor was isolated from a woman in her twenties or thirties with primary liver carcinoma and hepatitis B virus infection. Sequencing input: peripheral blood. The chain uses TRBV7-9 and TRBJ2-6; no definite D call. CDR3 DNA sequence: TGTGCCAGCAGCTTAAGGACCTATTCTGGGGCCAACGTCCTGACTTTC. Translated: CASSLRTYSGANVLTF.